The clone carrying this T cell receptor (beta chain) occurred a few times. Its antigen is not known. Germline CDR1 LNHNV, CDR2 YYDKDF (reference sequence). Unmatched junction bases numbered 9, after V lost 5 bases and J lost 0 bases. The CDR3 loop spans 18 amino acids. Unrecorded immune exposures were likely, despite nominal health at sampling. PCR employed 60 Vbeta and 13 Jbeta primers. Clones were read by immunoSEQ multiplex PCR, and TCRdb kept only the in-frame ones, dropping some. The table shows about 150,000 clones, with around 82% occurring only once. The entry originates in a study of cytomegalovirus exposure and HLA in healthy donors. Findings and caveats of the study: A link between a missense DCLRE1C variant and TCR beta V- and J-gene trimming emerged from a later analysis.

This clonotype originated in a woman in her forties or fifties in good health and CMV-seropositive. Sequenced material: PBMCs. The chain links TRBV15 to TRBJ1-6; 8 bases match TRBD1. The CDR3, as DNA: TGTGCCACCAGCCGTAAGGACAGGGAGAGCTCCTATAATTCACCCCTCCACTTT. The encoded protein is CATSRKDRESSYNSPLHF.